The table lists the clone carrying this T cell receptor (beta chain) with a few counts. Its specificity is not known. Trimming pared 8 bases from V and 8 bases from J, leaving 16 bases between. Germline CDR1 is DFQATT and CDR2 is SNEGSKA (reference sequence). This CDR3 is built from 12 residues. Through template switching, a universal primer site was introduced, and the cDNA contained unique molecular identifiers. MiXCR was run by TCRdb on the 5' RACE reads, yielding one entry per CDR3 protein. The sample includes nearly 250,000 distinct CDR3 sequences, 5.5% to 8% seen only once; the top ten take roughly 3.6%. The entry originates in a study of identical twins. Findings and caveats of the study: Cord blood beta clonotypes present at high abundance carried fewer insertions; no such pattern appeared in memory repertoires. Models underestimated TCR alpha sharing (out-of-frame) in monozygotic twins.

This same sample was also part of a study on yellow fever vaccine responses in identical twins. As that report states: Twins' vaccine T cell response reportedly gave the appearance of partial convergence and partial personalization.

This rearrangement joins TRBV20-1 to TRBJ2-1; D is possibly TRBD1 (6 bases). Sequences were obtained from memory (CD45RO+) T cells sorted from blood. This receptor was taken from a woman between 18 and 29 years old in good health. The CDR3 sequence: CSTPRQAHEQFF. As DNA, the CDR3 is TGCAGTACTCCTCGACAGGCCCATGAGCAGTTCTTC.